This T cell receptor beta chain was captured by sequencing in a study of shared clonotypes between healthy human individuals. Sequencing was performed with immunoSEQ multiplex PCR; in TCRdb, only in-frame clones are kept and a portion is missing. The sample includes some 470,000 clones, around 78% of them seen just once. The CDR3 consists of 12 residues. The V gene's germline CDR1 is LNHNV and CDR2 YYDKDF (reference sequence). The V gene lost 2 bases and the J gene lost 9 bases, with 8 bases spanning the gap. The V and J genes are TRBV15 and TRBJ2-1, with D perhaps matching TRBD2 (6 bases). Sequences were obtained from PBMCs. The receptor's source is a woman aged 40 to 50 in good health. Some clones in this sample may be carry-over from other donors' samples. The CDR3 spells CATSRRAGEQFF. The CDR3 coding sequence is TGTGCCACCAGCAGACGAGCGGGTGAGCAGTTCTTC. The entire variable domain, with the rest obtained from reference TRBV15 and TRBJ2-1, is as follows: DAMVIQNPRYQVTQFGKPVTLSCSQTLNHNVMYWYQQKSSQAPKLLFHYYDKDFNNEADTPDNFQSRRPNTSFCFLDIRSPGLGDTAMYLCATSRRAGEQFFGPGTRLTVL.